This TCR beta chain appears in the sequencing data of a study of T cells after somatic rescue of genetic block. The CDR3 runs 14 residues. Trimming removed 1 base from V and 1 base from J, with 6 bases in between. Germline lookup yields CDR1 SGHTA and CDR2 FQGTGA. The method was immunoSEQ multiplex PCR; TCRdb's version includes in-frame clones alone and lacks a portion of them. The table shows tens of thousands of clones, with about 96% occurring only once. The chain combines TRBV7-3 with TRBJ2-3; the D gene is possibly TRBD1 (6 bases). Material for sequencing was peripheral blood mononuclear cells (PBMCs). The sequence derives from a child less than two years old. For the CDR3, the DNA is TGTGCCAGCAGCTTAAACAGGGGCACAGATACGCAGTATTTT. Residues: CASSLNRGTDTQYF.